Listed below are T cell receptor beta chains from one sample, sequenced in a study of blood T cell repertoires in COVID-19. The repertoire was sequenced with immunoSEQ multiplex PCR; TCRdb's copy has only in-frame clones and lacks some. The sample has 390,000 or so clones; approximately 89% are singletons. Sequencing used peripheral blood. Every receptor here comes from a woman aged 30 to 39 with COVID-19, enrolled during active disease. Each CDR3 is given with its conserved first and last residue. The D gene is left open where the match is weak. Not all rows give a size; the values are once, few, many and, for expanded clones, a class.

v_gene	len	d_gene	abundance	j_gene	CDR3nt	CDR3aa
TRBV27	15	TRBD2	NA	TRBJ2-1	TGTGCCAGCAGTTGGTCAGGGCCCTTAGCGGGAGAACAGTTCTTC	CASSWSGPLAGEQFF
TRBV28	12	NA	NA	TRBJ2-1	TGTGCCAGCAGTTTTTTGGCCAATGAGCAGTTCTTC	CASSFLANEQFF
TRBV4-3	16	TRBD2	NA	TRBJ2-3	TGCGCCAGCAGCCAAACCGGCGGGAGTCGAGCAGATACGCAGTATTTT	CASSQTGGSRADTQYF
TRBV15	15	NA	NA	TRBJ2-7	TGTGCCACCAGCAGAGGCGGGACAGACACCTACGAGCAGTACTTC	CATSRGGTDTYEQYF
TRBV6-5	13	NA	NA	TRBJ1-2	TGTGCCAGCAGTCGCAGGGGTAGCTATGGCTACACCTTC	CASSRRGSYGYTF
TRBV6-5	13	NA	NA	TRBJ2-3	TGTGCCAGCAGCCTAGGGGGGGCAGATACGCAGTATTTT	CASSLGGADTQYF
TRBV6-4	15	NA	once	TRBJ2-7	TGTGCCAGCAGTCCTACCCGGGACACTACCCTAGGGCAGTACTTC	CASSPTRDTTLGQYF
TRBV4-3	17	NA	NA	TRBJ2-7	TGCGCCAGCAGCCAAGATGCGGCAGGGCTATCGCCCTACGAGCAGTACTTC	CASSQDAAGLSPYEQYF
TRBV6-6	17	TRBD1	NA	TRBJ2-7	TGTGCCAGCAGTCCCCGAGGGTTAGGGACAGTTTCCTACGAGCAGTACTTC	CASSPRGLGTVSYEQYF
TRBV4-1	13	NA	once	TRBJ2-3	TGCGCCAGCAGCCAAGTCATAGCCCCTGGGCAGTATTTT	CASSQVIAPGQYF
TRBV24-1	15	TRBD1	NA	TRBJ2-5	TGTGCCACCAGTGATCGCCGGGACAGCCAAGAGACCCAGTACTTC	CATSDRRDSQETQYF
TRBV6-5	11	NA	NA	TRBJ2-7	TGTGCCAGCGATGACAGCCACGAGCAGTACTTC	CASDDSHEQYF
TRBV7-9	15	TRBD1	few	TRBJ2-3	TGTGCCAGCAGCTTACTCGGGACAGACACAGATACGCAGTATTTT	CASSLLGTDTDTQYF
TRBV28	17	NA	NA	TRBJ1-4	TGTGCCAGCAGTGCTCCCACAGGAAAGGAAACTAATGAAAAACTGTTTTTT	CASSAPTGKETNEKLFF
TRBV29-1	15	TRBD1	NA	TRBJ1-1	TGCAGCGTGCTTACAGGGGGCGGAATGAACACTGAAGCTTTCTTT	CSVLTGGGMNTEAFF
TRBV10-1	13	NA	NA	TRBJ1-5	TGCGCCAGCAGTATGACAGGAAATCAGCCCCAGCATTTT	CASSMTGNQPQHF
TRBV24-1	11	TRBD2	NA	TRBJ2-7	TGTGCCACCGGACTAGCGGGAGTGCAGTACTTC	CATGLAGVQYF
TRBV30	14	NA	NA	TRBJ2-1	TGTGCCTCCTATGAAAGGGGGGGCAACAATGAGCAGTTCTTC	CASYERGGNNEQFF
TRBV30	14	TRBD1	NA	TRBJ1-3	TGTGCCTGGAGTGTGACAGGGAGGCGAAACACCATATATTTT	CAWSVTGRRNTIYF
TRBV2	13	TRBD2	NA	TRBJ2-2	TGTGCCTGCCGTTCTAGCGGGATCGGGGAGCTGTTTTTT	CACRSSGIGELFF
TRBV5-8	14	NA	NA	TRBJ2-7	TGTGCCAGCAGCTTTAGTGGGAGTGCCGACGAGCAGTACTTC	CASSFSGSADEQYF
TRBV9	12	NA	NA	TRBJ2-3	TGTGCCAGCAGCGTCAGTATGGATACGCAGTATTTT	CASSVSMDTQYF
TRBV4-2	16	TRBD2	NA	TRBJ2-2	TGTGCCAGCAGCCAAGAGTTTCGGGAGGGCCTTCGGGAGCTGTTTTTT	CASSQEFREGLRELFF
TRBV19	14	NA	NA	TRBJ2-3	TGTGCCAGCTCAGCGGAAGCTAGCACAGATACGCAGTATTTT	CASSAEASTDTQYF
TRBV27	15	NA	NA	TRBJ1-6	TGTGCCAGCAGCCCCTGGGAAGGGAGAGATTCACCCCTCCACTTT	CASSPWEGRDSPLHF
TRBV27	18	TRBD1	NA	TRBJ2-2	TGTGCCAGCAGTTTATACCCCACAGGGGACGCGAACACCGGGGAGCTGTTTTTT	CASSLYPTGDANTGELFF
TRBV5-4	14	TRBD1	NA	TRBJ1-1	TGTGCCAGCAGCCAGACAGGGGCGCAGACTGAAGCTTTCTTT	CASSQTGAQTEAFF
TRBV27	15	NA	NA	TRBJ1-5	TGTGCCAGCAGTTTAGGGGCGATTAGCAATCAGCCCCAGCATTTT	CASSLGAISNQPQHF
TRBV24-1	16	TRBD2	NA	TRBJ2-1	TGTGCCACCAGTGACTCAACCGGGACTAGGGTCAATGAGCAGTTCTTC	CATSDSTGTRVNEQFF
TRBV18	14	TRBD1	NA	TRBJ2-5	TGTGCCAGCTCACCACCGGGACAGAAAGAGACCCAGTACTTC	CASSPPGQKETQYF
TRBV27	12	NA	NA	TRBJ1-2	TGTGCCAGCAGTACGGACCAGGGGGGCTACACCTTC	CASSTDQGGYTF
TRBV21-1	16	NA	once	TRBJ2-2	TGTGCCAGCAGCAATAATAACTTCCCGGGGACCGGGGAGCTGTTTTTT	CASSNNNFPGTGELFF
TRBV7-9	14	NA	once	TRBJ1-2	TGTGCCAGCAGCTTAATCACCGGAGATCATGGCTACACCTTC	CASSLITGDHGYTF
TRBV28	16	NA	NA	TRBJ2-5	TGTGCCAGCAATAAACCCGGGAGCCCGGAGGGGGAGACCCAGTACTTC	CASNKPGSPEGETQYF
TRBV28	14	TRBD1	NA	TRBJ2-2	TGTGCCAGCAGTCTGGGACAGAACCTAGCGGAGCTGTTTTTT	CASSLGQNLAELFF
TRBV3-1/TRBV3-2	16	TRBD2	NA	TRBJ2-1	TGTGCCAGCAGCCCCACTGCGGGAGGGAGAAACAATGAGCAGTTCTTC	CASSPTAGGRNNEQFF
TRBV5-4	13	NA	NA	TRBJ1-2	TGTGCCAGCAGCTTGGGGACAGACCATGGCTACACCTTC	CASSLGTDHGYTF
TRBV11-2	17	TRBD1	once	TRBJ1-1	TGTGCCAGCAGCTTAGCCGACAGGGGGCACCTGGCCACTGAAGCTTTCTTT	CASSLADRGHLATEAFF
TRBV7-3	17	NA	NA	TRBJ2-2	TGTGCCAGCAGCTTAAGCAGCGGGCCTGCGAACACCGGGGAGCTGTTTTTT	CASSLSSGPANTGELFF
TRBV5-1	15	NA	NA	TRBJ2-4	TGCGCCAGCCCACAGGGCCCTGGGGCCAAAAACATTCAGTACTTC	CASPQGPGAKNIQYF
TRBV28	14	TRBD1	NA	TRBJ1-2	TGTGCCAGCAGTTCGGACAGGGGGCTTTATGGCTACACCTTC	CASSSDRGLYGYTF
TRBV9	16	TRBD2	NA	TRBJ2-7	TGTGCCAGCAGCGTAGCGTGGACTAGCGGAACCTACGAGCAGTACTTC	CASSVAWTSGTYEQYF
TRBV18	16	TRBD2	NA	TRBJ2-1	TGTGCCAGCTCACTTTCAGGACTAGCGGGAATTTATGAGCAGTTCTTC	CASSLSGLAGIYEQFF
TRBV28	12	TRBD2	few	TRBJ2-7	TGTGCCACCTCCGGCGGGGGACCCGAGCAGTACTTC	CATSGGGPEQYF
TRBV12-2	14	NA	NA	TRBJ2-2	TGTGCAAGTAGCCCCGGGACAGGGTCCGGGGAGCTGTTTTTT	CASSPGTGSGELFF
TRBV5-1	15	TRBD2	NA	TRBJ2-3	TGCGCCAGCAGCCTAGGACTAGCGGGAGGAGATACGCAGTATTTT	CASSLGLAGGDTQYF
TRBV6-5	14	TRBD1	NA	TRBJ1-4	TGTGCCAGCAGACACAGGGGAACTAATGAAAAACTGTTTTTT	CASRHRGTNEKLFF
TRBV2	11	NA	few	TRBJ2-5	TGTGCCATCAAGGGGAAGGAGACCCAGTACTTC	CAIKGKETQYF
TRBV12-3/TRBV12-4	13	NA	NA	TRBJ1-2	TGTGCCAGCAGTTTCGGGGATATGCGGGGCTACACCTTC	CASSFGDMRGYTF
TRBV27	15	NA	NA	TRBJ2-1	TGTGCCAGCAGTTTATCCACCAGCTCCTACAATGAGCAGTTCTTC	CASSLSTSSYNEQFF
TRBV18	17	TRBD2	once	TRBJ2-7	TGTGCCAGCTCACCACCCCGGGCTAGCGGGATTCTCTACGAGCAGTACTTC	CASSPPRASGILYEQYF
TRBV12-5	14	TRBD1	NA	TRBJ1-1	TGTGCTAGTGGTTCGGGACAGCCCAACACTGAAGCTTTCTTT	CASGSGQPNTEAFF
TRBV19	14	TRBD1	NA	TRBJ2-5	TGTGCCAGTAGTCCGGGACAGGCAAGAGAGACCCAGTACTTC	CASSPGQARETQYF
TRBV7-2	16	NA	NA	TRBJ1-3	TGTGCCAGCAGCTTAACGGGACTATTCTCTGGAAACACCATATATTTT	CASSLTGLFSGNTIYF
TRBV6-4	17	TRBD2	NA	TRBJ2-2	TGTGCCAGCAGTGACTCCGCTAGCGGGAGGTACACCGGGGAGCTGTTTTTT	CASSDSASGRYTGELFF
TRBV18	15	TRBD2	NA	TRBJ2-1	TGTGCCAGCTCGTCCCGTTTGGGGGAGGGCAATGAGCAGTTCTTC	CASSSRLGEGNEQFF
TRBV9	15	TRBD2	NA	TRBJ2-5	TGTGCCAGCAGCCCTCCCCGCGGGGGTTGGGAGACCCAGTACTTC	CASSPPRGGWETQYF
TRBV5-1	15	TRBD1	NA	TRBJ1-2	TGCGCCAGCAGCCCTAGGGGACAGGGAGGCTATGGCTACACCTTC	CASSPRGQGGYGYTF